Following are 9 T cell receptor beta chains from one sample sequenced in a study of Tregs in tolerant kidney transplant recipients. TCRdb's table, derived via immunoSEQ multiplex PCR, lists solely in-frame clones and lacks some. The sample has roughly 19,000 clones, roughly two thirds seen once. Their cognate antigens are unknown. Sample: Tregs from blood cultured with allogeneic cells. The receptors were sampled from a human donor in good health.

This clone occurred a few times. The V gene is TRBV5-5, the J gene TRBJ1-5, with D unclear. CDR3 size: 15 residues. Germline values: CDR1 SGHKS, CDR2 YYEKEE (reference sequence). Trimming pared 0 bases from V and 3 bases from J, leaving 10 bases between. The CDR3 spells CASSLAGRFNQPQHF. The DNA of the CDR3 is TGTGCCAGCAGCTTGGCCGGGAGATTCAATCAGCCCCAGCATTTT.

This clone was counted between two and nine times. The V call is TRBV29-1, the J call TRBJ2-6; TRBD1 matches at 7 bases. The CDR3 has 15 residues. V was clipped by 4 bases and J by 2 bases; unmatched bases: 5. The germline CDR1 and CDR2 sequences are SQVTM and ANQGSEA. The CDR3 spells CSVGRGKTGANVLTF. CDR3 bases: TGCAGCGTTGGCAGGGGGAAAACTGGGGCCAACGTCCTGACTTTC.

The V call is TRBV27, the J call TRBJ1-3, with TRBD1 matching over 7 bases. The length of the CDR3 is 16 residues. Germline CDR1 reads MNHEY; CDR2 reads SMNVEV (reference sequence). Unmatched junction bases numbered 7, after V lost 4 bases and J lost 1 base. CDR3 sequence: CASSSPGQTSGNTIYF. In DNA, the CDR3 is TGTGCCAGCAGTTCTCCGGGACAGACTTCTGGAAACACCATATATTTT.

This clone was observed once. The chain is built from TRBV6-5 and TRBJ1-2; 8 bases align to TRBD1. Germline values: CDR1 MNHEY, CDR2 SVGAGI. CDR3 length: 15 amino acids. V dropped 0 bases and J dropped 4; count of bases not matched to a gene: 4. CDR3 residues: CASSYSGQETYGYTF. CDR3 DNA sequence: TGTGCCAGCAGTTACTCGGGACAGGAGACCTATGGCTACACCTTC.

The chain recombines TRBV5-6 with TRBJ2-6, with no clear D. The CDR3 has 16 amino acids. The germline V gene has CDR1 SGHDT and CDR2 YYEEEE. Trimming left V 4 bases short and J 1 base short, with 12 bases between. CDR3 residues: CASSPAPGSGANVLTF. DNA of the CDR3: TGTGCCAGCAGCCCGGCCCCGGGTTCTGGGGCCAACGTCCTGACTTTC. Supplemented by reference TRBV5-6 and TRBJ2-6, the full variable domain reads DAGVTQSPTHLIKTRGQQVTLRCSPKSGHDTVSWYQQALGQGPQFIFQYYEEEERQRGNFPDRFSGHQFPNYSSELNVNALLLGDSALYLCASSPAPGSGANVLTFGAGSRLTVL.

This sequence joins TRBV19 and TRBJ1-1; 7 bases are a match to TRBD1. The CDR3 consists of 16 residues. The junction had 11 bases not matched to a gene; V was cut back by 3 bases and J by 4 bases. The germline gives CDR1 LNHDA, CDR2 SQIVND (reference sequence). The CDR3 sequence: CASSIRDRTLATEAFF. In DNA, the CDR3 is TGTGCCAGTAGTATCCGGGACAGAACCCTGGCCACTGAAGCTTTCTTT.

This sequence joins TRBV5-1 and TRBJ1-4; D uncertain. The CDR3 has 12 amino acids. Germline-derived CDR1 and CDR2 are SGHRS and YFSETQ. V lost 4 bases, J lost 8 bases, and 9 bases lay in between. The chain's CDR3 is CASSRVGEKLFF. CDR3 DNA: TGCGCCAGCAGCAGGGTAGGCGAAAAACTGTTTTTT. Variable domain in full (rest from reference TRBV5-1 and TRBJ1-4): KAGVTQTPRYLIKTRGQQVTLSCSPISGHRSVSWYQQTPGQGLQFLFEYFSETQRNKGNFPGRFSGRQFSNSRSEMNVSTLELGDSALYLCASSRVGEKLFFGSGTQLSVL.

This chain uses TRBV6-5 with TRBJ2-5; D may correspond to TRBD1 or TRBD2 (5 bases each). This CDR3 has 11 residues. Trimming stripped 6 bases from V and 7 bases from J, with 9 bases between. Looked up from germline, CDR1 is MNHEY and CDR2 is SVGAGI. CDR3 DNA: TGTGCCAGCAGCAGGGAGACGACCCAGTACTTC. This gives the protein CASSRETTQYF.

This clone has just one count. J is TRBJ1-2 and V is TRBV5-5; D might be TRBD1 (6 bases). The CDR3 runs 15 residues. Germline lookup yields CDR1 SGHKS and CDR2 YYEKEE (reference sequence). The ends were cut back, 0 bases at V and 4 bases at J, with 13 bases in the middle. The CDR3 DNA reads as TGTGCCAGCAGCTTGGCCGGCAGGGGAAGCTATGGCTACACCTTC. It specifies CASSLAGRGSYGYTF.